This TCR beta chain is from a study of cytotoxic CD8 clonotypes in ibrutinib-treated CLL. Generated by immunoSEQ multiplex PCR, the TCRdb table keeps only in-frame clones and is missing some. Altogether over 120,000 clones are present, about four fifths being singletons, with the ten largest covering roughly 13%. This CDR3 is built from 15 residues. Germline trimming cut 3 bases from V and 6 bases from J; bases unmatched to any gene: 8. Germline loops: CDR1 SGHVS, CDR2 FNYEAQ. This clone has a single count. The V call is TRBV7-6, the J call TRBJ2-1, with 7 bases lining up with TRBD2. This clonotype was sampled from a human donor with chronic lymphocytic leukemia. The sample here was PBMCs, taken after 12 months of ibrutinib treatment. The CDR3 DNA follows: TGTGCCAGCAGCTTTCTTGCGGGAGTACCCAATGAGCAGTTCTTC. Amino acid sequence: CASSFLAGVPNEQFF.